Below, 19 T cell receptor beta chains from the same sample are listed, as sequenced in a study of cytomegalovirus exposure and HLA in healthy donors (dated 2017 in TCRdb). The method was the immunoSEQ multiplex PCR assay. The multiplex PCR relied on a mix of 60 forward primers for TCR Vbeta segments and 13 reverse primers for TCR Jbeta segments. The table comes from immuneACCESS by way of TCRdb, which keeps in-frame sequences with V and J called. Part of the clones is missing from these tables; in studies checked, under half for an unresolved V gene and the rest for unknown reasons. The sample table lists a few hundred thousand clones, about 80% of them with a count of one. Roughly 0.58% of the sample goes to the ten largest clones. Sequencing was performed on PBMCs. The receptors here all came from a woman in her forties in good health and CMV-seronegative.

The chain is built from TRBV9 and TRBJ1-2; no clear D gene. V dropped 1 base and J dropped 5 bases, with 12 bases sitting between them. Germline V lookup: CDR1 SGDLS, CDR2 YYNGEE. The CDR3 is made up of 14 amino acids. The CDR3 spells CASSVTAYSYGYTF. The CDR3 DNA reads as TGTGCCAGCAGCGTAACAGCTTACTCTTATGGCTACACCTTC.

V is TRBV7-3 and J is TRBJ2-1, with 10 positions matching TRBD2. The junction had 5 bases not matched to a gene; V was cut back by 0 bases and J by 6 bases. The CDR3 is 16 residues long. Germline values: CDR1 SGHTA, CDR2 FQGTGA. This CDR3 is CASSLTSSGGFNEQFF. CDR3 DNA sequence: TGTGCCAGCAGCTTAACGTCTAGCGGGGGTTTCAATGAGCAGTTCTTC.

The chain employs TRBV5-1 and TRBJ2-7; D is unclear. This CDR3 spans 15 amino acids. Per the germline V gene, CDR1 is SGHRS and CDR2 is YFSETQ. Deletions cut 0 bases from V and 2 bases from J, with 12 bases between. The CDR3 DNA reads TGCGCCAGCAGCTTGGCTGCGGATTTGACCTACGAGCAGTACTTC. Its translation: CASSLAADLTYEQYF.

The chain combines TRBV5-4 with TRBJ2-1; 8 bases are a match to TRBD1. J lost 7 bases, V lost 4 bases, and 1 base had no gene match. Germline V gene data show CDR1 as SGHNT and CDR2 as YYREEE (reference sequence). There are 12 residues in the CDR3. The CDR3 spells CASSRTGNEQFF. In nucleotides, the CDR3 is TGTGCCAGCAGCAGGACAGGGAATGAGCAGTTCTTC.

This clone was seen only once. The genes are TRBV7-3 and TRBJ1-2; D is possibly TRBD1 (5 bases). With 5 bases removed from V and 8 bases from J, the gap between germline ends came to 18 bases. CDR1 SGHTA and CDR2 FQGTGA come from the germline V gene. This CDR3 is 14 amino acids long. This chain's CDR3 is CASSPSGGSGGYTF. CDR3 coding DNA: TGTGCCAGCAGCCCTTCGGGGGGATCGGGGGGCTACACCTTC.

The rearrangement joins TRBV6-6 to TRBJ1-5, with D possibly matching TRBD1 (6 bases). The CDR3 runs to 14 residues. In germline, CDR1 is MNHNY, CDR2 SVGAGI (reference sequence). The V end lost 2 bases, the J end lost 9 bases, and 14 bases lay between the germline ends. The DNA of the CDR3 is TGTGCCAGCAGTTACGTGACAGGTGGGGGGCCCCAGCATTTT. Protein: CASSYVTGGGPQHF.

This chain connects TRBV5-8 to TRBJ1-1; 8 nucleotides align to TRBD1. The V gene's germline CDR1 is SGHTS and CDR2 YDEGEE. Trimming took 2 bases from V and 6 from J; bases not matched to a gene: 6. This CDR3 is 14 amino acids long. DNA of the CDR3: TGTGCCAGCAGCTTCCAGGGGGCTCTATCTGAAGCTTTCTTT. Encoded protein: CASSFQGALSEAFF.

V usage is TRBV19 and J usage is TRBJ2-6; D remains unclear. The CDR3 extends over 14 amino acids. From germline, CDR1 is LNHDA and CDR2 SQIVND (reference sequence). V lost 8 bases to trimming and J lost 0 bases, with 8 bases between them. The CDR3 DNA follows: TGTGCCAGTTTCGACTTCTCTGGGGCCAACGTCCTGACTTTC. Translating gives CASFDFSGANVLTF.

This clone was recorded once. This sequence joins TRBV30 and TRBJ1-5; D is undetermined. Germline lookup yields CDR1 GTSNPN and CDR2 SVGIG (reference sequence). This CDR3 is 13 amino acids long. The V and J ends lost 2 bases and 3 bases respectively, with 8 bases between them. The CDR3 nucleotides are TGTGCCTGGAGTCCCAATTCCAATCAGCCCCAGCATTTT. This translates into CAWSPNSNQPQHF.

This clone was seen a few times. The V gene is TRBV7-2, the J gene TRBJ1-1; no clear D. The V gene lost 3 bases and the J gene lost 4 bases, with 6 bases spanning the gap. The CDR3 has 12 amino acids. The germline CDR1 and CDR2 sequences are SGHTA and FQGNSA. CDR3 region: CASSFSFTEAFF. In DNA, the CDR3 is TGTGCCAGCAGCTTTTCTTTCACTGAAGCTTTCTTT.

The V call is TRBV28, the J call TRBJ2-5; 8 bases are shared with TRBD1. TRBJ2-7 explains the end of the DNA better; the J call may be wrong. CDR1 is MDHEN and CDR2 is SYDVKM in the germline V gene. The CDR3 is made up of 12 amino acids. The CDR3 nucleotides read TGTGCCAGCAGTTTCAGGGGGCGCGAGCAGTACTTC. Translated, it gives CASSFRGREQYF.

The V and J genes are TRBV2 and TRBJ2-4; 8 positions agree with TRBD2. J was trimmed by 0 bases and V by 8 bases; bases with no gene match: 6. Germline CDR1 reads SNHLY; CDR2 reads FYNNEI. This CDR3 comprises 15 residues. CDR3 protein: CASWGAGVAKNIQYF. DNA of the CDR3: TGTGCCAGCTGGGGAGCGGGGGTAGCCAAAAACATTCAGTACTTC.

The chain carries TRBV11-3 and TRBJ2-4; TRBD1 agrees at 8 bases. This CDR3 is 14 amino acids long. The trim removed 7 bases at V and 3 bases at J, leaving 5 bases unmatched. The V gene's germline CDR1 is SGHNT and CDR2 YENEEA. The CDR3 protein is CASTMTGVKNIQYF. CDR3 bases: TGTGCCAGCACCATGACAGGGGTCAAAAACATTCAGTACTTC. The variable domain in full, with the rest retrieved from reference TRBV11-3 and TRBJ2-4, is EAGVVQSPRYKIIEKKQPVAFWCNPISGHNTLYWYLQNLGQGPELLIRYENEEAVDDSQLPKDRFSAERLKGVDSTLKIQPAELGDSAVYLCASTMTGVKNIQYFGAGTRLSVL.

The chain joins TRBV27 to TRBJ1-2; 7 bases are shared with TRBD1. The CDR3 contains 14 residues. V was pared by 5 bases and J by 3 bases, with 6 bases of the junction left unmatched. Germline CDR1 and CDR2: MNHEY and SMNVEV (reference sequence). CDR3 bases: TGTGCCAGCAGTCGAGACAGGGCGGACTATGGCTACACCTTC. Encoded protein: CASSRDRADYGYTF.

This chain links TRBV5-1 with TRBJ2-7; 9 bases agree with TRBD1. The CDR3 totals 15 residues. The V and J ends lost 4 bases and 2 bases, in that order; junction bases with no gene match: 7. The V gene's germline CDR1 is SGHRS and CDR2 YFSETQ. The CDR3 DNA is TGCGCCAGCAGCGTGGAGGGACAGGGTGCCTACGAGCAGTACTTC. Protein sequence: CASSVEGQGAYEQYF.

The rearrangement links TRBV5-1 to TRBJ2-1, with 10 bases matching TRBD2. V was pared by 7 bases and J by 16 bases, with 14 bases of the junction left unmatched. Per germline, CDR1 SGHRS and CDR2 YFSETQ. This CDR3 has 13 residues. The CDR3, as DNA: TGCGCCAGCCGTGCTAGCGGGGGCTCCCGCTCATTCTTC. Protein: CASRASGGSRSFF.

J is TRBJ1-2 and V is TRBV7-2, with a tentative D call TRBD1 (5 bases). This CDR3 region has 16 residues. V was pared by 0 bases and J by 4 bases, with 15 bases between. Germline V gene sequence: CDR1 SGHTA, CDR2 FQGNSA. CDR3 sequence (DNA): TGTGCCAGCAGCTTAGCCGCGGGGGTGAGTAGCTATGGCTACACCTTC. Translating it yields CASSLAAGVSSYGYTF.

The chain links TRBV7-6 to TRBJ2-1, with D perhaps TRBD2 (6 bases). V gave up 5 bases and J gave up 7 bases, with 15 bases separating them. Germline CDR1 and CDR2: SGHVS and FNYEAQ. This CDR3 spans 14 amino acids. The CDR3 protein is CASSAGLGLNEQFF. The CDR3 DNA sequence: TGTGCCAGCAGCGCAGGCCTGGGACTTAATGAGCAGTTCTTC. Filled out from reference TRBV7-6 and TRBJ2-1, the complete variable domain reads GAGVSQSPRYKVTKRGQDVALRCDPISGHVSLYWYRQALGQGPEFLTYFNYEAQQDKSGLPNDRFSAERPEGSISTLTIQRTEQRDSAMYRCASSAGLGLNEQFFGPGTRLTVL.

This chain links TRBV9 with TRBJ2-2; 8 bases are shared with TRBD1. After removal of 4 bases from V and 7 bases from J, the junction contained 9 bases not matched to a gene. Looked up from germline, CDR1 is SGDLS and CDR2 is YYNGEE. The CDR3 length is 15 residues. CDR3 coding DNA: TGTGCCAGCAGCATCCGGACAGGGTTAGTCGGGGAGCTGTTTTTT. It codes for CASSIRTGLVGELFF.